The 27 T cell receptor beta chains presented below share a single source sample, sequenced in a study of response to subunit inactivated influenza vaccine. MiXCR was run by TCRdb on the RT-PCR reads, yielding one entry per CDR3 protein. The sample includes about 520,000 distinct CDR3 sequences, roughly 11% of them seen just once. The sample in question was PBMCs from blood, obtained roughly 48 days after vaccination. Source of these receptors: a man aged 50-59 years who received an inactivated influenza vaccine.

This clonotype showed up many times. The V gene is TRBV29-1, the J gene TRBJ2-7; possible D gene TRBD2, 5 bases. The CDR3 sequence is 12 residues long. V was clipped by 4 bases and J by 9 bases, with 16 bases between them. The germline CDR1 and CDR2 sequences are SQVTM and ANQGSEA. The DNA of the CDR3 is TGCAGCGTTGGACCCACCGGGGTTGTGCAGTACTTC. As protein: CSVGPTGVVQYF.

The sample holds many counts of this clonotype. V gene TRBV6-6 combines with J gene TRBJ1-3, with D unresolved. The length of the CDR3 is 13 residues. Trimming took off 6 bases at V and 1 base at J, with 7 bases between the two ends. CDR1 and CDR2 from the germline V gene are MNHNY and SVGAGI (reference sequence). This CDR3 is CASRGGSGNTIYF. In nucleotides, the CDR3 is TGTGCCAGCAGGGGAGGGTCTGGAAACACCATATATTTT.

This clonotype was counted ten times or more. The chain recombines TRBV28 with TRBJ2-1, with 8 bases aligning to TRBD2. V trimming: 5 bases; J trimming: 11 bases; junction bases outside the gene matches: 14. Germline V gene sequence: CDR1 MDHEN, CDR2 SYDVKM. The CDR3 length is 15 residues. CDR3 bases: TGTGCCAGCAGTACCGGGACTAGTCACGCCAGCCAGCAGTTCTTC. Residues: CASSTGTSHASQQFF.

In its sample, this clonotype was seen a few times. The gene calls are TRBV6-5 and TRBJ2-3; maybe TRBD1 (5 bases). CDR1 and CDR2 (germline): MNHEY, SVGAGI. V was cut by 1 base and J by 0 bases, with 20 bases left in between. The CDR3 is made up of 19 amino acids. The CDR3, as DNA: TGTGCCAGCAGTTACTTGAACCCCAGGGTCGCGCCGAGCACAGATACGCAGTATTTT. Protein product: CASSYLNPRVAPSTDTQYF.

This clonotype was seen only a few times. CDR3 DNA sequence: TGTGCCAGCTCACCATACACAGATCAAGAGACCCAGTACTTC. It yields the protein CASSPYTDQETQYF. The chain has TRBV18 and TRBJ2-5, with D uncertain. The V and J ends lost 2 bases and 2 bases respectively, with 9 bases between them. The CDR3 extends over 14 amino acids. CDR1 KGHSH and CDR2 LQKENI come from the germline V gene.

The chain couples TRBV9 to TRBJ2-2, with 7 bases matching TRBD1. Trimming took 2 bases from V and 7 from J; bases not matched to a gene: 5. This CDR3 is built from 14 residues. Germline V gene lookup returns CDR1 SGDLS and CDR2 YYNGEE. This CDR3 reads CASSVDREDGELFF. The CDR3 region has the DNA TGTGCCAGCAGCGTCGACAGGGAAGACGGGGAGCTGTTTTTT.

This clonotype has ten or more counts. The chain combines TRBV5-1 with TRBJ1-2, with D unclear. This CDR3 comprises 13 residues. From germline, CDR1 is SGHRS and CDR2 YFSETQ. V dropped 2 bases and J dropped 4 bases, with 9 bases sitting between them. CDR3 bases: TGCGCCAGCAGCTTCCCAGGAGGCTATGGCTACACCTTC. Protein product: CASSFPGGYGYTF.

This clonotype was seen repeatedly, ten times or more. The rearrangement uses TRBV5-1 and TRBJ1-2; D gene ambiguous. Trimming pared 4 bases from V and 7 bases from J, leaving 14 bases between. There are 13 residues in the CDR3. CDR1 and CDR2 (germline): SGHRS, YFSETQ. Here the CDR3 DNA reads TGCGCCAGCAGCCGGGGAACTAACCCTGGCTACACCTTC. Amino acid sequence: CASSRGTNPGYTF.

This clonotype was seen a few times. The chain couples TRBV4-3 to TRBJ2-7; TRBD1 agrees at 8 bases. The length of the CDR3 is 17 residues. CDR1 is LGHNA and CDR2 is YSLEER in the germline V gene. J lost 3 bases, V lost 0 bases, and 10 bases had no gene match. The CDR3: CASSQDFSGTGLYEQYF. CDR3 coding DNA: TGCGCCAGCAGCCAAGATTTCTCCGGGACAGGACTCTACGAGCAGTACTTC.

This clonotype was seen repeatedly, ten times or more. The V gene is TRBV4-2, the J gene TRBJ2-1; a weak D match, TRBD1 (6 bases). Germline CDR1 and CDR2: LGHNA and YNFKEQ. This CDR3 is built from 13 residues. V was trimmed by 0 bases and J by 10 bases, leaving 10 bases between them. This CDR3 is CASSQDRDREQFF. Written as DNA, the CDR3 is TGTGCCAGCAGCCAAGACCGAGACAGGGAGCAGTTCTTC.

This clonotype was seen a handful of times. V usage is TRBV7-2 and J usage is TRBJ2-1; no firm D call. The CDR3 loop spans 16 amino acids. Trimming took off 8 bases at V and 0 bases at J, with 17 bases between the two ends. Germline V CDR1 and CDR2: SGHTA, FQGNSA. The chain's CDR3 is CASSWRGLSSYNEQFF. CDR3 nucleotide sequence: TGTGCCAGCTCTTGGAGAGGCCTCAGCTCCTACAATGAGCAGTTCTTC.

This clonotype has just a few counts. The chain employs TRBV3-1 and TRBJ2-3; D might be TRBD2 (6 bases). Trimming took 3 bases from V and 3 from J, leaving 19 bases between them. The CDR3 length is 17 residues. Germline V gives CDR1 LGHDT, CDR2 YNNKEL (reference sequence). The CDR3 DNA sequence: TGTGCCAGCAGCCACGACCCTCGGCGGGGAATTACAGATACGCAGTATTTT. The encoded protein is CASSHDPRRGITDTQYF.

Only one count was recorded for this clonotype. V is TRBV11-2 and J is TRBJ1-4; 12 bases are a match to TRBD1. V was clipped by 10 bases and J by 7 bases; unmatched bases: 25. The V gene's germline CDR1 is SGHAT and CDR2 FQNNGV. The CDR3 length is 20 residues. The DNA of the CDR3 is TGTGCCAACCCGTCCCCCGGGACAGGGGGCGTAGGTTATTCGGGTGAAAAACTGTTTTTT. Translating gives CANPSPGTGGVGYSGEKLFF.

The sample holds a few counts of this clonotype. The chain recombines TRBV20-1 with TRBJ2-3; D unclear. CDR1 is DFQATT and CDR2 is SNEGSKA in the germline V gene (reference sequence). This CDR3 spans 12 amino acids. Trimming cost V 3 bases and J 10 bases, with 14 bases left between them. CDR3 amino acids: CSARPLRGAQYF. Written as DNA, the CDR3 is TGCAGTGCTAGGCCCCTTCGAGGAGCGCAGTATTTT.

This clonotype was observed many times. The V call is TRBV7-9, the J call TRBJ2-3; D is ambiguous. There are 12 residues in the CDR3. Germline V gene sequence: CDR1 SEHNR, CDR2 FQNEAQ (reference sequence). The germline V and J ends were trimmed by 4 bases and 6 bases, with 8 bases remaining between them. The DNA of the CDR3 is TGTGCCAGCAGCTCTCACAGCGATACGCAGTATTTT. The encoded protein is CASSSHSDTQYF.

This clonotype was found many times. This sequence joins TRBV25-1 and TRBJ2-7, with D possibly TRBD2 on 5 matching bases. V was clipped by 5 bases and J by 2 bases, with 10 bases between them. CDR3 length: 13 residues. Per germline, CDR1 MGHDK and CDR2 SYGVNS. CDR3 protein: CASSHIGTYEQYF. Here the CDR3 DNA reads TGTGCCAGCAGTCACATCGGGACCTACGAGCAGTACTTC.

The chain uses TRBV12-3 or TRBV12-4 and TRBJ2-2, with D unresolved. Trimming stripped 10 bases from V and 8 bases from J, with 11 bases between. The CDR3 covers 11 residues. The DNA of the CDR3 is TGTGCCACCACTCTCGGGGGGGAGCTGTTTTTT. This sequence encodes CATTLGGELFF.

This clonotype was found a few times. V is TRBV6-2 or TRBV6-3 and J is TRBJ2-1; TRBD1 aligns across 9 bases. This CDR3 is 16 amino acids long. Germline loops: CDR1 MNHEY, CDR2 SVGEGT. The ends lost 4 bases at V and 4 bases at J; junction bases unmatched: 8. CDR3 DNA: TGTGCCAGCAGTTTATACGGGACAGGGCGTTACAATGAGCAGTTCTTC. Its translation is CASSLYGTGRYNEQFF.

This clonotype appeared a few times. The chain is built from TRBV5-1 and TRBJ2-7; D unclear. Trimming removed 3 bases at V and 4 bases at J, with 14 bases between. Germline V gene lookup returns CDR1 SGHRS and CDR2 YFSETQ. The CDR3 sequence is 14 residues long. The CDR3 nucleotides read TGCGCCAGCAGCTGGAAAACCGGGCAGTACGAGCAGTACTTC. Encoded protein: CASSWKTGQYEQYF.

This clonotype was seen a handful of times. The V gene is TRBV7-2, the J gene TRBJ2-5; tentative D call: TRBD1 (5 bases). This CDR3 contains 13 residues. Trimming removed 4 bases from V and 5 bases from J, with 11 bases in between. Germline CDR1 is SGHTA and CDR2 is FQGNSA. CDR3 bases: TGTGCCAGCAGCTCGTACCCAGGGGAGACCCAGTACTTC. Protein product: CASSSYPGETQYF.

The V gene is TRBV2, the J gene TRBJ2-1; TRBD1 is a possible D gene (6 bases). This CDR3 has 14 residues. The V and J ends lost 3 bases and 10 bases respectively, with 16 bases between them. CDR1 and CDR2 from the germline V gene are SNHLY and FYNNEI. The CDR3 here is CASSDGQSGAEQFF. In DNA form, the CDR3 reads TGTGCCAGCAGTGATGGTCAGTCAGGGGCCGAGCAGTTCTTC. The full variable domain, its missing parts supplied by reference TRBV2 and TRBJ2-1, is EPEVTQTPSHQVTQMGQEVILRCVPISNHLYFYWYRQILGQKVEFLVSFYNNEISEKSEIFDDQFSVERPDGSNFTLKIRSTKLEDSAMYFCASSDGQSGAEQFFGPGTRLTVL.

In this sample, this clonotype turned up a few times. The chain uses TRBV24-1 and TRBJ2-3; TRBD2 might be the D (5 bases). V was shortened by 4 bases and J by 4 bases, with 17 bases between the two germline ends. Per the germline V gene, CDR1 is KGHDR and CDR2 is SFDVKD. This CDR3 has 16 residues. Here the CDR3 reads CATSETGLRGPDTQYF. In nucleotides, the CDR3 is TGTGCCACCAGTGAAACCGGACTTCGCGGGCCAGATACGCAGTATTTT.

The chain has TRBV15 and TRBJ2-1, with 11 positions matching TRBD2. The CDR3 loop spans 15 amino acids. After removal of 4 bases from V and 7 bases from J, the junction contained 6 bases not matched to a gene. The germline CDR1 and CDR2 sequences are LNHNV and YYDKDF (reference sequence). The CDR3 coding sequence is TGTGCCACCAGCATTGGACTAGCGGGTGCTAATGAGCAGTTCTTC. Its translation: CATSIGLAGANEQFF.

This clonotype was found a few times. The chain links TRBV20-1 to TRBJ2-7; a possible D gene is TRBD2 (6 bases). The length of the CDR3 is 13 residues. CDR1 is DFQATT and CDR2 is SNEGSKA in the germline V gene (reference sequence). Trimming took 2 bases from V and 3 from J, leaving 11 bases between them. CDR3 protein: CSARIGGYYEQYF. The CDR3 DNA reads TGCAGTGCTAGAATCGGGGGATACTACGAGCAGTACTTC.

J is TRBJ2-1 and V is TRBV5-6, with TRBD2 matching over 9 bases. V trimming: 4 bases; J trimming: 5 bases; junction bases outside the gene matches: 7. This CDR3 is built from 15 residues. CDR1 and CDR2 (germline): SGHDT, YYEEEE. The CDR3 protein is CASSPWAGGHNEQFF. The CDR3 DNA reads as TGTGCCAGCAGCCCTTGGGCGGGGGGGCACAATGAGCAGTTCTTC.

This clonotype was counted a few times. V and J are TRBV5-6 and TRBJ1-5; D gene uncertain. The CDR3 loop spans 15 amino acids. CDR1 and CDR2 (germline): SGHDT, YYEEEE. The ends were cut back, 0 bases at V and 5 bases at J, with 12 bases in the middle. The CDR3 sequence: CASSLVANGDQPQHF. CDR3 in DNA: TGTGCCAGCAGCTTGGTGGCCAACGGTGATCAGCCCCAGCATTTT.

Many counts were recorded for this clonotype. This sequence joins TRBV10-3 and TRBJ2-7; maybe TRBD1 (5 bases). Germline loops: CDR1 ENHRY, CDR2 SYGVKD. This CDR3 is built from 13 residues. Trimming pared 10 bases from V and 3 bases from J, leaving 16 bases between. The DNA for the CDR3 is TGTGCCAGTTCCATACGCGACAGCTACGAGCAGTACTTC. Translation: CASSIRDSYEQYF.